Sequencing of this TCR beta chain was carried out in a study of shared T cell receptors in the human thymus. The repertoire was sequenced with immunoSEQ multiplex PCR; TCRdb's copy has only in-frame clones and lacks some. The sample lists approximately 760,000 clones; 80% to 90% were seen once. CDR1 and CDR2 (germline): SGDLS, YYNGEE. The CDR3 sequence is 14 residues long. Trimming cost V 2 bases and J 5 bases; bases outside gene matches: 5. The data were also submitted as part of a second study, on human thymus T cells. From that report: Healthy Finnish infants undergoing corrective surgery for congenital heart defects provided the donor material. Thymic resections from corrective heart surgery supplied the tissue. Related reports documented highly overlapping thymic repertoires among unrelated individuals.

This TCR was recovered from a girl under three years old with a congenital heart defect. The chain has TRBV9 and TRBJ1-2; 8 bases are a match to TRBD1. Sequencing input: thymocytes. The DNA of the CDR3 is TGTGCCAGCAGCGTCTTCGGGACAGGTTATGGCTACACCTTC. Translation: CASSVFGTGYGYTF.